The 23 T cell receptor beta chains below all came from one sample that was sequenced in a study of blood T cell repertoires in COVID-19. Sequencing was performed with immunoSEQ multiplex PCR; in TCRdb, only in-frame clones are kept and a portion is missing. The table includes around 300,000 clones, over 75% detected once. What was sequenced was peripheral blood. The receptors originated from a woman aged 25 to 39 with COVID-19, enrolled during active disease.

The chain carries TRBV2 and TRBJ2-3, with 7 bases matching TRBD2. The CDR3 is 13 amino acids. Germline assignment: CDR1 SNHLY and CDR2 FYNNEI. The V gene end was trimmed by 5 bases and the J gene end by 6 bases; junction bases not matched to a gene: 5. The CDR3: CASSTDGGDTQYF. In DNA form, the CDR3 reads TGTGCCAGCAGTACGGACGGGGGGGATACGCAGTATTTT. Supplemented by reference TRBV2 and TRBJ2-3, the full variable domain reads EPEVTQTPSHQVTQMGQEVILRCVPISNHLYFYWYRQILGQKVEFLVSFYNNEISEKSEIFDDQFSVERPDGSNFTLKIRSTKLEDSAMYFCASSTDGGDTQYFGPGTRLTVL.

The J gene is TRBJ1-5, the V gene TRBV23-1; a weak D match, TRBD1 (5 bases). TRBV23-1 carries the ORF label, with uncertain function. Deletions cut 8 bases from V and 0 bases from J, with 23 bases between. This CDR3 has 18 amino acids. CDR3 residues: CASGCPLYGGFSNQPQHF. CDR3 DNA sequence: TGCGCCAGCGGATGCCCCCTTTACGGGGGGTTTAGCAATCAGCCCCAGCATTTT.

The genes are TRBV10-2 and TRBJ2-3, with 14 bases matching TRBD2. CDR3 size: 17 residues. Germline V gene sequence: CDR1 WSHSY, CDR2 SAAADI. The V and J ends lost 10 bases and 3 bases, in that order; junction bases with no gene match: 12. The DNA of the CDR3 is TGCGCCACCCAGGGAGGACTAGCGGGAGGCCGGACAGATACGCAGTATTTT. Translating gives CATQGGLAGGRTDTQYF.

The chain has TRBV4-1 and TRBJ2-2, with TRBD2 identical over 7 bases. With 0 bases clipped from V and 1 base from J, the junction kept 2 bases outside the gene matches. Germline CDR1 and CDR2: MGHRA and YSYEKL. The CDR3 is 16 residues long. DNA of the CDR3: TGCGCCAGCAGCCAAGAACAGCGGGGGAACACCGGGGAGCTGTTTTTT. It encodes CASSQEQRGNTGELFF.

This chain links TRBV5-1 with TRBJ2-5; the D is unclear. This CDR3 region has 14 residues. The germline gives CDR1 SGHRS, CDR2 YFSETQ. Trimming pared 0 bases from V and 1 base from J, leaving 7 bases between. CDR3 nucleotides: TGCGCCAGCAGCTTGGCCACCAGCCAAGAGACCCAGTACTTC. This encodes CASSLATSQETQYF.

This chain joins TRBV7-5 and TRBJ2-5; no DNA check was done on the table's D call, TRBD2. TRBV7-5 is assigned pseudogene status. The length of the CDR3 is 15 residues. The CDR3 reads CVRSLAGLAGETQYF. DNA for the CDR3: TGTGTCAGAAGCTTAGCAGGACTAGCGGGGGAGACCCAGTACTTC.

The chain combines TRBV28 with TRBJ1-6; the D is unclear. Trimming cost V 2 bases and J 0 bases, with 8 bases left between them. Looked up from germline, CDR1 is MDHEN and CDR2 is SYDVKM. The CDR3 is made up of 16 amino acids. Here the CDR3 reads CASSLEAASYNSPLHF. In nucleotides, the CDR3 is TGTGCCAGCAGTTTAGAGGCAGCCTCCTATAATTCACCCCTCCACTTT.

The CDR3 nucleotides read TGCGCCAGCAGCCAGACAGGGGGTAGCAATCAGCCCCAGCATTTT. This translates into CASSQTGGSNQPQHF. This chain joins TRBV4-1 and TRBJ1-5; 9 positions agree with TRBD1. The germline gives CDR1 MGHRA, CDR2 YSYEKL. The CDR3 runs to 15 residues. V lost 3 bases to trimming and J lost 0 bases; unmatched junction nucleotides: 0.

The chain carries TRBV7-9 and TRBJ2-7; D possibly corresponds to TRBD1 (6 bases). The CDR3 is 15 residues long. V was trimmed by 4 bases and J by 5 bases, leaving 18 bases between them. Germline lookup yields CDR1 SEHNR and CDR2 FQNEAQ (reference sequence). CDR3 sequence: CASSSGEGHRDEQYF. CDR3 nucleotide sequence: TGTGCCAGCAGCTCAGGGGAAGGCCATCGGGACGAGCAGTACTTC.

The chain carries TRBV7-2 and TRBJ2-2; 10 bases align to TRBD2. The CDR3 extends over 17 amino acids. From germline, CDR1 is SGHTA and CDR2 FQGNSA. Losses at the gene ends were 1 base for V and 6 bases for J; bases not matched to a gene: 8. The CDR3 sequence is CASSLDLAAGGSGELFF. CDR3 nucleotide sequence: TGTGCCAGCAGCTTAGATCTAGCAGCGGGAGGGTCCGGGGAGCTGTTTTTT.

V is TRBV7-9 and J is TRBJ1-4; D gene uncertain. Per germline, CDR1 SEHNR and CDR2 FQNEAQ (reference sequence). CDR3 size: 14 residues. V shed 1 base and J shed 10 bases, with 13 bases lying between them. CDR3 region: CASSLDPWEGKLFF. The CDR3 DNA sequence: TGTGCCAGCAGCTTAGACCCCTGGGAGGGAAAACTGTTTTTT.

This chain links TRBV5-1 with TRBJ2-5, with 7 bases identical to TRBD1. This CDR3 is 13 amino acids long. The V gene's germline CDR1 is SGHRS and CDR2 YFSETQ. With 5 bases clipped from V and 5 bases from J, the junction kept 6 bases outside the gene matches. The CDR3 nucleotides read TGCGCCAGCAGGATCGACAGGGTGGAGACCCAGTACTTC. This sequence encodes CASRIDRVETQYF.

CDR3 protein: CASSYSDFLNTEAFF. As DNA, the CDR3 is TGTGCCAGCAGTTACTCGGACTTTCTGAACACTGAAGCTTTCTTT. The chain links TRBV6-5 to TRBJ1-1; D ambiguous. The CDR3 runs 15 residues. Germline V lookup: CDR1 MNHEY, CDR2 SVGAGI. Trimming took off 0 bases at V and 0 bases at J, with 8 bases between the two ends.

The J gene is TRBJ2-3, the V gene TRBV7-9; 10 bases match TRBD1. V dropped 2 bases and J dropped 4; count of bases not matched to a gene: 6. The germline CDR1 and CDR2 sequences are SEHNR and FQNEAQ (reference sequence). The CDR3 sequence is 16 residues long. The CDR3: CASSLSGQGVADTQYF. Here the CDR3 DNA reads TGTGCCAGCAGCTTATCCGGACAGGGGGTCGCAGATACGCAGTATTTT.

The V call is TRBV27, the J call TRBJ1-4; D may be TRBD1 (6 bases). Germline V gives CDR1 MNHEY, CDR2 SMNVEV (reference sequence). The CDR3 consists of 16 residues. Deletions cut 10 bases from V and 3 bases from J, with 21 bases between. This chain's CDR3 is CANLNRVRKANEKLFF. CDR3 in DNA: TGTGCCAACCTCAACAGGGTAAGAAAAGCTAATGAAAAACTGTTTTTT.

The chain links TRBV5-1 to TRBJ2-3, with TRBD2 identical over 10 bases. This CDR3 is built from 16 residues. The ends lost 6 bases at V and 0 bases at J; junction bases unmatched: 7. Germline V gives CDR1 SGHRS, CDR2 YFSETQ. CDR3 loop: CASKGPSGRSTDTQYF. The CDR3 region has the DNA TGCGCCAGCAAGGGGCCTAGCGGGAGAAGCACAGATACGCAGTATTTT. The full variable domain, with the rest looked up from reference TRBV5-1 and TRBJ2-3, is KAGVTQTPRYLIKTRGQQVTLSCSPISGHRSVSWYQQTPGQGLQFLFEYFSETQRNKGNFPGRFSGRQFSNSRSEMNVSTLELGDSALYLCASKGPSGRSTDTQYFGPGTRLTVL.

The chain is built from TRBV6-6 and TRBJ1-6; D might be TRBD1 (6 bases). V was clipped by 2 bases and J by 8 bases, with 13 bases between them. Germline CDR1 is MNHNY and CDR2 is SVGAGI (reference sequence). CDR3 length equals 15 residues. CDR3 region: CASSYIRGADSPLHF. In nucleotides, the CDR3 is TGTGCCAGCAGTTACATCAGGGGCGCCGATTCACCCCTCCACTTT.

The genes are TRBV27 and TRBJ1-1, with 8 bases lining up with TRBD1. With V trimmed by 4 bases and J by 1 base, 8 bases remained unmatched. Germline CDR1 MNHEY, CDR2 SMNVEV (reference sequence). The CDR3 is made up of 16 amino acids. CDR3 DNA: TGTGCCAGCAGTTCCCCGAGGACAGGGACGAACACTGAAGCTTTCTTT. It specifies CASSSPRTGTNTEAFF.

The sample holds one count of this clone. An end of the junction differs from the germline gene, which may be a read error. The genes are TRBV11-2 and TRBJ2-1; TRBD2 agrees at 11 bases. Germline loops: CDR1 SGHAT, CDR2 FQNNGV. This CDR3 is 14 amino acids long. CDR3 sequence reads: CAGSQGLAVNEQFF. CDR3 sequence (DNA): TGTGCCGGCAGCCAGGGACTAGCGGTAAATGAGCAGTTCTTC.

This clone was counted a single time. The chain employs TRBV6-1 and TRBJ1-1; TRBD1 is a possible D gene (5 bases). The germline gives CDR1 MNHNS, CDR2 SASEGT. V dropped 3 bases and J dropped 2 bases, with 10 bases sitting between them. The CDR3 has 14 amino acids. This chain's CDR3 is CASSEWGRNTEAFF. In nucleotides, the CDR3 is TGTGCCAGCAGTGAGTGGGGCAGAAACACTGAAGCTTTCTTT.

This chain connects TRBV9 to TRBJ2-2, with a weak D call TRBD2 (5 bases). Per germline, CDR1 SGDLS and CDR2 YYNGEE. Trimming cost V 2 bases and J 1 base, with 6 bases left between them. This CDR3 has 14 residues. The CDR3 sequence is CASSVRGNTGELFF. In DNA, the CDR3 is TGTGCCAGCAGCGTCCGGGGGAACACCGGGGAGCTGTTTTTT.

Remarks on this clone: Since the CDR3 does not end with the conserved phenylalanine or tryptophan, this likely comes from a read error. The DNA is omitted, as the CDR3 cannot be located on it reliably, and the CDR3 follows TCRdb's listing. The CDR3 spells CAGRIRQGG. V usage is TRBV19 and J usage is TRBJ1-2; the table names TRBD1, a call not compared with the DNA. The CDR3 spans 9 residues, counting both ends. CDR1 is LNHDA and CDR2 is SQIVND in the germline V gene (reference sequence).

To note about this clone: Germline is not matched at one junction end, which may reflect a read error. The chain uses TRBV7-2 and TRBJ2-7, with TRBD2 identical over 12 bases. Germline CDR1 and CDR2: SGHTA and FQGNSA. The CDR3 has 14 amino acids. Here the CDR3 DNA reads TGTGCCAGCAGCTTTCCTCTAGCGGGAGGGGGGCTGAACTTC. It translates to CASSFPLAGGGLNF.